This TCR beta chain was observed in a study of blood T cell repertoires in COVID-19. Study context: Samples of COVID-19 (acute and convalescent) were obtained from the United States, Italy and Spain. Sample material is recorded as cDNA or gDNA derived from T cells, B-cell-depleted T cells, or PBMCs.

Original processing notes: Amplification with reference gene primers provided the estimates of nucleated cell counts. Sequencing used immunoSEQ multiplex PCR; TCRdb keeps in-frame clones, though not all of them. That table is the source of V, J and clone size, and D and trimming were worked out from the DNA. The sample yields 210,000 or so clones, more than 85% seen once. The specimen was peripheral blood. This TCR was recovered from a man aged 35-49 years with active or convalescent COVID-19.

The CDR3 coding sequence is TGTGCCAGCAGTTTAATCGGGGGGACCTACAATGAGCAGTTCTTC. Its translation: CASSLIGGTYNEQFF. The chain employs TRBV28 and TRBJ2-1; 7 nucleotides line up with TRBD2. With 2 bases clipped from V and 2 bases from J, the junction kept 3 bases outside the gene matches. Germline CDR1 MDHEN, CDR2 SYDVKM. CDR3 length equals 15 residues.